Below are 23 T cell receptor beta chains sequenced from a single sample in a study of shared clonotypes between healthy human individuals. Sequenced by immunoSEQ multiplex PCR; TCRdb stores in-frame clones only, minus some. This sample has around 83,000 clones, with 62% found just once. Sequencing used memory CD8+ T cells sorted from blood. Documented subset: CD45RO+ cells pooled with CCR7-negative TemRA cells. These TCRs come from a man aged 30 to 45 in good health.

The V call is TRBV5-4, the J call TRBJ1-1; perhaps TRBD1 as D (5 bases). In germline, CDR1 is SGHNT, CDR2 YYREEE (reference sequence). The CDR3 spans 11 residues. V was shortened by 3 bases and J by 7 bases, with 7 bases between the two germline ends. Here the CDR3 reads CASSWGGEAFF. The CDR3 nucleotides are TGTGCCAGCAGCTGGGGGGGTGAAGCTTTCTTT.

This clone came up a few times. The V call is TRBV5-4, the J call TRBJ2-3; 10 bases agree with TRBD1. The CDR3 covers 15 residues. With 4 bases clipped from V and 4 bases from J, the junction kept 6 bases outside the gene matches. Germline lookup yields CDR1 SGHNT and CDR2 YYREEE (reference sequence). The CDR3 DNA follows: TGTGCCAGCAGCAAGACAGGGGGCGGCGCAGATACGCAGTATTTT. Its protein product is CASSKTGGGADTQYF.

The V gene is TRBV6-1, the J gene TRBJ2-7, with 8 bases matching TRBD1. CDR3 length: 15 residues. The germline gives CDR1 MNHNS, CDR2 SASEGT. Trimming at V came to 4 bases and at J to 2 bases, leaving 7 bases not matched to a gene. CDR3 in amino acids: CASSGGRGLAYEQYF. The CDR3 coding sequence is TGTGCCAGCAGTGGGGGCAGGGGGCTGGCCTACGAGCAGTACTTC.

This clone was recorded at least ten times. The sample holds other DNA sequences that translate to the same CDR3. V is TRBV13 and J is TRBJ2-5; TRBD1 is a possible D gene (5 bases). Germline V gene data show CDR1 as PRHDT and CDR2 as FYEKMQ (reference sequence). There are 16 residues in the CDR3. Trimming took 3 bases from V and 4 from J, leaving 18 bases between them. The chain's CDR3 is CASSLALSRGGETQYF. DNA for the CDR3: TGTGCCAGCAGCTTGGCCCTATCTAGGGGTGGAGAGACCCAGTACTTC. The variable domain in full, with the rest retrieved from reference TRBV13 and TRBJ2-5, is AAGVIQSPRHLIKEKRETATLKCYPIPRHDTVYWYQQGPGQDPQFLISFYEKMQSDKGSIPDRFSAQQFSDYHSELNMSSLELGDSALYFCASSLALSRGGETQYFGPGTRLLVL.

The genes are TRBV11-3 and TRBJ2-7; possible D gene TRBD1, 6 bases. The CDR3 extends over 17 amino acids. Trimming left V 1 base short and J 6 bases short, with 22 bases between. CDR1 is SGHNT, CDR2 YENEEA, per germline. The CDR3 protein is CASSLGTPTGYGSEQYF. CDR3 DNA sequence: TGTGCCAGCAGCTTAGGCACTCCAACAGGGTACGGAAGCGAGCAGTACTTC.

CDR3 DNA sequence: TGTGCCAGCAGCTTATCGCCTGGGACGACAGAAGCTTTCTTT. It encodes CASSLSPGTTEAFF. The chain joins TRBV7-6 to TRBJ1-1; TRBD1 might be the D (5 bases). Trimming removed 2 bases from V and 8 bases from J, with 15 bases in between. Germline loops: CDR1 SGHVS, CDR2 FNYEAQ. The CDR3 runs 14 residues.

The CDR3 sequence is CASSFGGGYEQYF. The CDR3 DNA reads as TGTGCCAGCAGTTTTGGTGGGGGTTACGAGCAGTACTTC. This chain links TRBV28 with TRBJ2-7; D tentatively fits TRBD1 or TRBD2 (5 bases each). From germline, CDR1 is MDHEN and CDR2 SYDVKM. Trimming pared 3 bases from V and 4 bases from J, leaving 10 bases between. The CDR3 totals 13 residues.

The CDR3 DNA follows: TGTGCCAGCAGTTACTCTAGCATCTATAGCAATCAGCCCCAGCATTTT. Amino acid sequence: CASSYSSIYSNQPQHF. The chain employs TRBV6-5 and TRBJ1-5; D is undetermined. CDR1 is MNHEY and CDR2 is SVGAGI in the germline V gene. V lost 0 bases and J 0 bases, leaving 9 bases between the germline ends. CDR3 length: 16 residues.

V and J are TRBV10-3 and TRBJ2-5; TRBD1 is a possible D gene (6 bases). V gave up 0 bases and J gave up 0 bases, with 8 bases separating them. The CDR3 extends over 15 amino acids. Germline V CDR1 and CDR2: ENHRY, SYGVKD. DNA for the CDR3: TGTGCCATCAGTGAGTCAGACAGGTACCAAGAGACCCAGTACTTC. It translates to CAISESDRYQETQYF.

This chain joins TRBV5-6 and TRBJ1-1; 10 nucleotides line up with TRBD1. This CDR3 comprises 15 residues. Germline V CDR1 and CDR2: SGHDT, YYEEEE. V shed 3 bases and J 9 bases; nucleotides not matched to a gene: 11. Written as DNA, the CDR3 is TGTGCCAGCAGCTATCCGGGACAGGGGACGGGAAAAGCTTTCTTT. It is translated as CASSYPGQGTGKAFF.

This chain links TRBV7-8 with TRBJ1-2; 8 positions agree with TRBD1. V shed 6 bases and J 3 bases; nucleotides not matched to a gene: 21. CDR1 is SGHVS, CDR2 FQNEAQ, per germline. The CDR3 consists of 19 residues. Here the CDR3 DNA reads TGTGCCAGCAGTTCCGACCGCTTTCCGGGACAGGCTTGGGACTATGGCTACACCTTC. It encodes CASSSDRFPGQAWDYGYTF.

This clone was picked up many times. The genes are TRBV7-9 and TRBJ1-5, with D possibly TRBD1 on 5 matching bases. The V and J ends lost 0 bases and 0 bases respectively, with 12 bases between them. The germline V gene encodes CDR1 SEHNR and CDR2 FQNEAQ (reference sequence). This CDR3 is 17 amino acids long. The CDR3, as DNA: TGTGCCAGCAGCTTAGCGGCGGGGCTAGGTAGCAATCAGCCCCAGCATTTT. The encoded protein is CASSLAAGLGSNQPQHF.

The V call is TRBV7-8, the J call TRBJ1-5, with TRBD1 as a possible D gene (5 bases). The CDR3 contains 13 residues. The V end lost 3 bases, the J end lost 5 bases, and 8 bases lay between the germline ends. Germline loops: CDR1 SGHVS, CDR2 FQNEAQ. CDR3 amino acids: CASSFSGDQPQHF. CDR3 nucleotide sequence: TGTGCCAGCAGCTTTTCGGGGGATCAGCCCCAGCATTTT.

The rearrangement links TRBV11-2 to TRBJ2-7; 8 nucleotides line up with TRBD1. Germline V gene data show CDR1 as SGHAT and CDR2 as FQNNGV. Germline trimming cut 7 bases from V and 2 bases from J; bases unmatched to any gene: 7. This CDR3 has 14 amino acids. CDR3 DNA sequence: TGTGCCAGCACCGCAGGGGGCGCCCCCTACGAGCAGTACTTC. Residues: CASTAGGAPYEQYF. Supplemented by reference TRBV11-2 and TRBJ2-7, the full variable domain reads EAGVAQSPRYKIIEKRQSVAFWCNPISGHATLYWYQQILGQGPKLLIQFQNNGVVDDSQLPKDRFSAERLKGVDSTLKIQPAKLEDSAVYLCASTAGGAPYEQYFGPGTRLTVT.

This clone appeared once. The gene calls are TRBV15 and TRBJ1-1, with a possible D match to TRBD1 (6 bases). Trimming left V 3 bases short and J 4 bases short, with 15 bases between. Germline-derived CDR1 and CDR2 are LNHNV and YYDKDF (reference sequence). The CDR3 is 15 residues long. The CDR3 DNA reads TGTGCCACCAGCAGTAATTTCAGGGGCAGCACTGAAGCTTTCTTT. This translates into CATSSNFRGSTEAFF.

This clone was seen repeatedly, ten times or more. The chain has TRBV2 and TRBJ1-1; D remains unclear. The CDR3 is 16 residues long. Between the trimmed V and J ends, which lost 5 bases and 2 bases, there was a span of 18 bases. Germline V gene data show CDR1 as SNHLY and CDR2 as FYNNEI. CDR3 in DNA: TGTGCCAGCAGTCCCCTCCAAAGGACCCTTAACACTGAAGCTTTCTTT. This sequence encodes CASSPLQRTLNTEAFF.

This clone was observed once. The chain has TRBV11-3 and TRBJ2-3; possibly TRBD2 for D (8 bases). The CDR3 spans 15 residues. V lost 5 bases, J lost 3 bases, and 15 bases lay in between. Looked up from germline, CDR1 is SGHNT and CDR2 is YENEEA. The CDR3 sequence is CASSLGGGRTDTQYF. CDR3 in DNA: TGTGCCAGCAGCCTAGGGGGCGGGAGGACAGATACGCAGTATTTT.

The rearrangement joins TRBV13 to TRBJ1-2; no clear D. The V gene lost 6 bases and the J gene lost 4 bases, with 21 bases spanning the gap. The germline CDR1 and CDR2 sequences are PRHDT and FYEKMQ (reference sequence). The CDR3 totals 16 residues. The CDR3 reads CASRHGELSKTYGYTF. The CDR3, as DNA: TGTGCCAGCAGACATGGTGAGCTGAGTAAGACCTATGGCTACACCTTC.

The rearrangement uses TRBV7-9 and TRBJ2-7; D uncertain. V was trimmed by 3 bases and J by 3 bases, leaving 18 bases between them. The length of the CDR3 is 16 residues. Germline lookup yields CDR1 SEHNR and CDR2 FQNEAQ (reference sequence). The CDR3 DNA follows: TGTGCCAGCAGCTTCCACCCGTCGTCTCTTTACTACGAGCAGTACTTC. Translation: CASSFHPSSLYYEQYF.

J is TRBJ2-5 and V is TRBV27; D unclear. CDR3 size: 13 residues. V shed 6 bases and J shed 5 bases, with 13 bases lying between them. Per the germline V gene, CDR1 is MNHEY and CDR2 is SMNVEV (reference sequence). CDR3 sequence (DNA): TGTGCCAGCAGGTTTCCAGGTGGGGAGACCCAGTACTTC. It specifies CASRFPGGETQYF.

The chain uses TRBV10-1 and TRBJ2-7; D is possibly TRBD2 (5 bases). The CDR3 is 13 residues long. CDR1 WNHNN and CDR2 SYGVQD come from the germline V gene (reference sequence). Trimming left V 5 bases short and J 5 bases short, with 13 bases between. The CDR3: CASSLEGSNEQYF. CDR3 DNA sequence: TGCGCCAGCAGTTTAGAGGGTTCGAACGAGCAGTACTTC.

The chain carries TRBV7-9 and TRBJ2-7; TRBD1 matches 9 bases. Per germline, CDR1 SEHNR and CDR2 FQNEAQ (reference sequence). There are 14 residues in the CDR3. The V segment lost 3 bases and the J segment 3 bases; nucleotides outside the gene matches: 3. This CDR3 is CASSLGQGHYEQYF. In nucleotides, the CDR3 is TGTGCCAGCAGCTTGGGACAGGGCCACTACGAGCAGTACTTC.

This chain joins TRBV10-3 and TRBJ2-2, with TRBD2 matching over 11 bases. V shed 0 bases and J 4 bases; nucleotides not matched to a gene: 13. The germline V gene has CDR1 ENHRY and CDR2 SYGVKD. This CDR3 is 20 amino acids long. CDR3 sequence reads: CAISESISGRASSTTGELFF. The CDR3 DNA reads TGTGCCATCAGTGAGTCTATTAGCGGGAGGGCCAGCTCGACCACCGGGGAGCTGTTTTTT.